The 10 T cell receptor beta chains in this list originate from one sample, sequenced in a study of breast tumors, draining lymph nodes, adjacent tissues. Axillary draining lymph nodes of breast cancer patients supplied the node samples. A single record per CDR3 protein comes from TCRdb applying MiXCR to the multiplex PCR reads. The sample holds some 140,000 distinct CDR3 sequences, around 24% seen once. What was sequenced was axillary lymph node tissue. These receptors were collected from a female donor with breast cancer. Some clones in this sample may be carry-over from other donors' samples.

This clonotype was observed many times. The genes are TRBV6-6 and TRBJ2-7; tentative D call: TRBD1 (6 bases). This CDR3 contains 14 residues. CDR1 MNHNY and CDR2 SVGAGI come from the germline V gene (reference sequence). Trimming pared 6 bases from V and 5 bases from J, leaving 17 bases between. CDR3 amino acids: CASRTTGASDEQYF. As DNA, the CDR3 is TGTGCCAGCAGAACGACAGGAGCCTCGGACGAGCAGTACTTC.

The table lists this clonotype with many counts. The chain couples TRBV20-1 to TRBJ2-7; D call uncertain. V lost 0 bases to trimming and J lost 5 bases, with 11 bases between them. Germline loops: CDR1 DFQATT, CDR2 SNEGSKA (reference sequence). This CDR3 has 13 amino acids. The CDR3 sequence: CSARDHSRDEQYF. The CDR3 nucleotides are TGCAGTGCTAGAGATCACTCCAGAGACGAGCAGTACTTC.

As to this clonotype: A clone one base away is much larger, so this may be a read error. The CDR3 does not end in the conserved phenylalanine or tryptophan, so this is likely a read error. The rearrangement joins TRBV3-1 to TRBJ2-7; possibly TRBD1 or TRBD2 for D (5 bases each). This CDR3 comprises 15 residues. The V gene's germline CDR1 is LGHDT and CDR2 YNNKEL (reference sequence). V was shortened by 4 bases and J by 4 bases, with 17 bases between the two germline ends. The CDR3 DNA sequence: TGTGCCAGCAGCCCACGGGTGGGGGTTCCTTACGAGCAGTACTCC. It specifies CASSPRVGVPYEQYS.

This clonotype showed up many times. The rearrangement uses TRBV5-1 and TRBJ2-5, with D perhaps matching TRBD1 (5 bases). The CDR3 extends over 13 amino acids. V lost 0 bases and J 5 bases, leaving 8 bases between the germline ends. CDR1 and CDR2 from the germline V gene are SGHRS and YFSETQ. This CDR3 is CASSLGTRETQYF. The CDR3 DNA reads as TGCGCCAGCAGCTTGGGGACACGGGAGACCCAGTACTTC.

This clonotype has at least ten counts. The chain carries TRBV7-9 and TRBJ1-2, with 8 bases that match TRBD1. The V and J ends lost 5 bases and 4 bases, in that order; junction bases with no gene match: 15. This CDR3 has 17 residues. CDR1 is SEHNR and CDR2 is FQNEAQ in the germline V gene (reference sequence). CDR3 in DNA: TGTGCCAGCAGCCCGAAGGGACAGGTTAGCCCAATCTATGGCTACACCTTC. Translation gives CASSPKGQVSPIYGYTF.

This chain connects TRBV10-2 to TRBJ2-4; TRBD2 matches 8 bases. The CDR3 contains 19 residues. Trimming cost V 0 bases and J 2 bases; bases outside gene matches: 12. Per the germline V gene, CDR1 is WSHSY and CDR2 is SAAADI. The CDR3 is CASSESGLGTKSTKNIQYF. The CDR3 coding sequence is TGCGCCAGCAGTGAGTCGGGACTAGGGACGAAATCTACCAAAAACATTCAGTACTTC.

This clonotype was seen many times. The rearrangement links TRBV7-9 to TRBJ2-7; possible D gene TRBD1, 6 bases. CDR1 is SEHNR, CDR2 FQNEAQ, per germline (reference sequence). This CDR3 is built from 14 residues. Between the trimmed V and J ends, which lost 5 bases and 0 bases, there was a span of 11 bases. CDR3 residues: CASSPRDTSYEQYF. The DNA for the CDR3 is TGTGCCAGCAGCCCCAGGGACACCTCCTACGAGCAGTACTTC.

This clonotype was seen at least ten times. The rearrangement links TRBV19 to TRBJ2-5, with D perhaps matching TRBD1 (6 bases). This CDR3 region has 15 residues. V lost 4 bases to trimming and J lost 3 bases, with 15 bases between them. Germline V gene data show CDR1 as LNHDA and CDR2 as SQIVND (reference sequence). This chain's CDR3 is CASSTLRDKKETQYF. CDR3 in DNA: TGTGCCAGTAGTACGCTCCGGGACAAGAAAGAGACCCAGTACTTC.

This clonotype was counted ten times or more. The CDR3 reads CASSYSEREGVSSYNEQFF. CDR3 bases: TGTGCCAGCAGTTACTCTGAGCGGGAGGGGGTAAGCTCCTACAATGAGCAGTTCTTC. V and J are TRBV6-2 or TRBV6-3 and TRBJ2-1; 10 nucleotides agree with TRBD2. CDR1 and CDR2 from the germline V gene are MNHEY and SVGEGT. V lost 0 bases and J lost 0; bases outside the gene matches: 8. This CDR3 region has 19 residues.

On this clonotype itself: Since no conserved phenylalanine or tryptophan closes the CDR3, a read error is the likely cause. This chain uses TRBV7-2 with TRBJ2-1; the match to TRBD2 covers 8 bases. CDR3 size: 17 residues. Germline CDR1 SGHTA, CDR2 FQGNSA. The ends lost 1 base at V and 4 bases at J; junction bases unmatched: 9. CDR3 bases: TGTGCCAGCAGCTTAGTCCCTGGACTAGCTCCTTACAATGAGCAGTTCCTC. Translating gives CASSLVPGLAPYNEQFL.